The entry below gives a single T cell receptor beta chain sequence along with its context. The same CDR3 arises from other DNA sequences in this sample as well. These data come from a study of shared clonotypes between healthy human individuals. The overall study: Three plates were used per donor for CD4 naive, three for CD4 memory, two for CD8 naive and one for CD8 memory.

Replicate PCRs run on sorted subsets employed 200 ng DNA, tens of thousands of T cell genomes. Method: immunoSEQ multiplex PCR; TCRdb's copy keeps in-frame clones and lacks some. This sample has about 1.1 million clones, with approximately 78% found just once. The receptor comes from a man in his late teens or twenties in good health. Some clones in this sample may be carry-over from other donors' samples. Sequenced sample: memory CD4+ T cells from PBMCs. This sample's subset: CD45RA-negative fraction.

The CDR3 DNA follows: TGTGCCAGTTCGGGGGGCAGGGGAAATCAGCCCCAGCATTTT. It encodes CASSGGRGNQPQHF. The V call is TRBV2, the J call TRBJ1-5; a possible D gene is TRBD1 (6 bases). This CDR3 region has 14 residues. V was cut by 9 bases and J by 4 bases, with 16 bases left in between. CDR1 is SNHLY, CDR2 FYNNEI, per germline.